This T cell receptor beta chain originates from a study of blood T cells in healthy people across ages. Study results and caveats: Unsorted PBMC material precluded a definitive naive versus antigen-experienced comparison. CMV status of donors was unknown, possibly confounding expanded clonotype changes.

Losses at the gene ends were 0 bases for V and 0 bases for J; bases not matched to a gene: 4. In germline, CDR1 is SGHAT, CDR2 FQNNGV. The CDR3 is 17 residues long. The second PCR ran roughly 6 to 11 cycles with a sample-barcoded 5' primer and J-beta primers. Each CDR3 protein gets one entry after TCRdb re-called the 5' RACE reads with MiXCR. The table records around 1,800,000 distinct CDR3 sequences, approximately 39% of them present only once. This clonotype was seen a few times. Its antigen is not known. The sample was blood. This clonotype was sampled from a human donor in good health. V usage is TRBV11-2 and J usage is TRBJ2-1; 8 nucleotides line up with TRBD2. In DNA form, the CDR3 reads TGTGCCAGCAGCTTAGAGCCGGGGGGGCGCTCCTACAATGAGCAGTTCTTC. This gives the protein CASSLEPGGRSYNEQFF.